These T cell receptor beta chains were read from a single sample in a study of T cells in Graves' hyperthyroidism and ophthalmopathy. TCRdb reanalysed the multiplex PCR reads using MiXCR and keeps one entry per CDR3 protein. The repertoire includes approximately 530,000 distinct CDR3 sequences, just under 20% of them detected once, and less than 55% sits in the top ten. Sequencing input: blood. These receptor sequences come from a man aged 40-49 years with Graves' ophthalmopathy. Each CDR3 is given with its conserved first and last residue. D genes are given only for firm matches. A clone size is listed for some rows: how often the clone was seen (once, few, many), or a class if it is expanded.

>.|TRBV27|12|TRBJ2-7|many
TGTGCCAGCAGTTTGGGGGGTAGGCTGCAGTACTTC
CASSLGGRLQYF
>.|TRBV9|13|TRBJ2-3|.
TGTGCCAGCAGCGTTGGACATCCAGATACGCAGTATTTT
CASSVGHPDTQYF
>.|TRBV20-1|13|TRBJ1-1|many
TGCAGTGCTAGAGGAGGACTAGGCGGTGAAGCTTTCTTT
CSARGGLGGEAFF
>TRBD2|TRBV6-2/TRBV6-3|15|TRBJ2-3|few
TGTGCCAGCAGTTACGGTCTAGCGGACACAGATACGCAGTATTTT
CASSYGLADTDTQYF
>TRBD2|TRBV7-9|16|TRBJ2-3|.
TGTGCCAGCAGCGCCCGACTAGCGGGAGAACATGATACGCAGTATTTT
CASSARLAGEHDTQYF
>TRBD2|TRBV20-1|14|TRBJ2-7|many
TGCAGTGCTAGAGAAGTAGCGGGGAACTACGAGCAGTACTTC
CSAREVAGNYEQYF
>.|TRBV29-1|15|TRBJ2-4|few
TGCAGCCCTCTCCTGTCGACGATAGCCAAAAACATTCAGTACTTC
CSPLLSTIAKNIQYF
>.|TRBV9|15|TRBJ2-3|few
TGTGCCAGCAGGGGCGGGACAGCCAGCACAGATACGCAGTATTTT
CASRGGTASTDTQYF
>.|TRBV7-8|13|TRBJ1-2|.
TGTGCCAGCAGCCCTAGGATCACAGATGGCTACACCTTC
CASSPRITDGYTF
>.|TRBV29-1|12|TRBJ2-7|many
TGCAGCGTTAAGGCAGAAACTTACGAGCAGTACTTC
CSVKAETYEQYF
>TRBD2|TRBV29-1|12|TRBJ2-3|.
TGCAGCACCTGGCGGGGGACAGATACGCAGTATTTT
CSTWRGTDTQYF
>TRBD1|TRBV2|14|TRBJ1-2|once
TGTGCCAGCAGTGACTTGGGACAGACCTATGGCTACACCTTC
CASSDLGQTYGYTF
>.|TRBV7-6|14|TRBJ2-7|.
TGTGCCAGCAGCCCCAGGTCGAACTCCTACGAGCAGTACTTC
CASSPRSNSYEQYF
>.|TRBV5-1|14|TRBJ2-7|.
TGCGCCAGCAGCTTGGGTAGCAATACCTACGAGCAGTACTTC
CASSLGSNTYEQYF
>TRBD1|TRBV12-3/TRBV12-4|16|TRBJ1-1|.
TGTGCCAGCAGTCGCGACAGGGCCGGGGACGACACTGAAGCTTTCTTT
CASSRDRAGDDTEAFF
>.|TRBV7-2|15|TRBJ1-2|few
TGTGCCAGCAGCTTAGCGTCCCCCTGGAGCTATGGCTACACCTTC
CASSLASPWSYGYTF
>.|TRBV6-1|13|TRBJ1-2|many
TGTGCCAGCAGTGAAAGCCGCTACTATGGCTACACCTTC
CASSESRYYGYTF
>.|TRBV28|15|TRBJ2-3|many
TGTGCCAGCACCTCATACGTAAAAAGCACAGATACGCAGTATTTT
CASTSYVKSTDTQYF
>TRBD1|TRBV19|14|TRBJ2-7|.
TGTGCCAGTAGTCAACCGGGACAGGGGAACGAGCAGTACTTC
CASSQPGQGNEQYF
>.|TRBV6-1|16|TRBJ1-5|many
TGTGCCAGCAGTCCCAACACAAGGGGTAGCAATCAGCCCCAGCATTTT
CASSPNTRGSNQPQHF
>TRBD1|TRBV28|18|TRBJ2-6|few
TGTGCCAGCAGCCGTAGTGGGACAGACGTATCTGGGGCCAACGTCCTGACTTTC
CASSRSGTDVSGANVLTF
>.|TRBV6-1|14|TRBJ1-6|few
TGTGCCAGCATTTTCAGGGGATGGGGTTCACCCCTCCACTTT
CASIFRGWGSPLHF
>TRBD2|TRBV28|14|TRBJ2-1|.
TGTGCCAGCAGTTTACAGCGGGACGGAAGTGAGCGGTTCTTC
CASSLQRDGSERFF
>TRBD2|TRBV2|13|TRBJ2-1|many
TGTGCTTGTCGCGAGCGGGAGGGGTATGAGCAGTTCTTC
CACREREGYEQFF
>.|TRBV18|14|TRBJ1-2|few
TGTGCCAGCTCACCCGGGCCGCCAGGCCATGGCTACACCTTC
CASSPGPPGHGYTF
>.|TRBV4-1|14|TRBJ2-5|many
TGCGCCAGCAGCCAAGGACTAGAAGCGAAGACCCAGTACTTC
CASSQGLEAKTQYF
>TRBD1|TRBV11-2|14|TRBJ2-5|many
TGTGCCAGCAGCCACAGGGGCGTGGAAGAGACCCAGTACTTC
CASSHRGVEETQYF
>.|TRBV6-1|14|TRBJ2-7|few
TGTGCCAGCAGTCGAACTTCAGGGTTCTACGAGCAGTACTTC
CASSRTSGFYEQYF
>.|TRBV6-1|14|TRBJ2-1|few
TGTGCCACCCGGCCGGGACTCCAGAACAATGAGCAGTTCTTC
CATRPGLQNNEQFF
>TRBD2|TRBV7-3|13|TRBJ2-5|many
TGTGCCAGCAGCGGCGGGGGGGAGGAGACCCAGTACTTC
CASSGGGEETQYF
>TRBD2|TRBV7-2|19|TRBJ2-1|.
TGTGCCAGCAGCCCCGACGGACTAGCGGGAGGGCCGTCCTACAATGAGCGGTTCTTC
CASSPDGLAGGPSYNERFF
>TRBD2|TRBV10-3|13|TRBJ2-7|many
TGTGCCATCAAGAGCGGGAGCTCCTACGAGCAGTACTTC
CAIKSGSSYEQYF
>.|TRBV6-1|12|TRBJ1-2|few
TGTGCCAGCAGTCCTCGTATCGGTGGCTACACCTTC
CASSPRIGGYTF
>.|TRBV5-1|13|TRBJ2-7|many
TGTGCCAGCAGTCCGGGAACCCCGTACGAGCAGTACTTC
CASSPGTPYEQYF
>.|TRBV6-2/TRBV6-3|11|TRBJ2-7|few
TGTGCCAGCAGTTACGACGGGAGGCAGTACTTC
CASSYDGRQYF
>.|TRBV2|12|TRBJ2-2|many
TGTGCCAGCACTTGGGACACCGGGGAGCTGTTTTTT
CASTWDTGELFF
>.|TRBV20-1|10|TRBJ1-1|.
TGCAGTGCTGAGGGGGTTGCAGCTTTCTTT
CSAEGVAAFF
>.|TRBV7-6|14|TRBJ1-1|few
TGTGCCAGCAGCGGGGGGGTGATGAACACTGAAGCTTTCTTT
CASSGGVMNTEAFF
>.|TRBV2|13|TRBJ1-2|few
TGTGCCAGCAGTATGGCCAATAACTATGGCTACACCTTC
CASSMANNYGYTF
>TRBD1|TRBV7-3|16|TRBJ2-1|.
TGTGCCAGCAGCACCGGGGACAGGGGGCGTTACAATGAGCAGTTCTTC
CASSTGDRGRYNEQFF
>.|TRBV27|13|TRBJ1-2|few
TGTGCCAGCAGTTCCTTGGGGGTGAATGGCTACACCTTC
CASSSLGVNGYTF
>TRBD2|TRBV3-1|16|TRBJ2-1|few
TGTGCCAGCAGCCAGGGTCTAGCGGTCTCCTACAATGAGCAGTTCTTC
CASSQGLAVSYNEQFF
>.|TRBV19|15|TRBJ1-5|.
TGTGCCAGTAGCACATATCAGACAGCCAATCAGCCCCAGCATTTT
CASSTYQTANQPQHF
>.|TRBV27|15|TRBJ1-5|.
TGTGCCAGCAGTTTAAGGGGAAATCCCGGTCAGCCCCAGCATTTT
CASSLRGNPGQPQHF
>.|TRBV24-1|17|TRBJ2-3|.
TGTGCCACCAGTGATTTGAAAAGAGCAGGAGCCGCAGATACGCAGTATTTT
CATSDLKRAGAADTQYF
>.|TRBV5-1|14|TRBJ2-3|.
TGCGCCAGCAGCTTGGCGCTAGCGCCAGATACGCAGTATTTT
CASSLALAPDTQYF
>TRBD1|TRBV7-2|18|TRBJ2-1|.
TGTGCCAGCAGCTTACCGCACAACAGGGGGCGAGGATACAATGAGCAGTTCTTC
CASSLPHNRGRGYNEQFF
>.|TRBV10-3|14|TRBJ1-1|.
TGTGCCATCAGTGTATCGGGTAGGGCCTCTGAAGCTTTCTTT
CAISVSGRASEAFF
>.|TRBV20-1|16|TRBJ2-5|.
TGCAGTGCTAGAGCACAGGGAGTAGGAGCGGGAAAGACCCAGTACTTC
CSARAQGVGAGKTQYF
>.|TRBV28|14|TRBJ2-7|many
TGTGCCAGCACCAGGAGCGGATTCTCCTACGAGCAGTACTTC
CASTRSGFSYEQYF
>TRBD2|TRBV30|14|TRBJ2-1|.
TGTGCCTACCACTCTAGCGGAGCATACAATGAGCAGTTCTTC
CAYHSSGAYNEQFF
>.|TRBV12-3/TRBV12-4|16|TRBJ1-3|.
TGTGCCAGCAGTGGCAGGCTTATGGCCGTGGTTGGCACCATATATTTT
CASSGRLMAVVGTIYF
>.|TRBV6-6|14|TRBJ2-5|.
TGTGCCAGCAGTTACTCAAGTGGGACAGAGACCCAGTACTTC
CASSYSSGTETQYF